These 23 T cell receptor beta chains were sequenced from one sample in a study of T cells expressing NK-cell markers. TCRdb re-called the 5' RACE reads and shows each CDR3 protein once, DNA omitted. This repertoire includes 200,000 to 300,000 distinct CDR3 sequences. Sequencing used blood T cells: a sorted CD56 or NKG2C T cell subset, CD4+ or CD8+ T cells, or bulk PBMC T cells (not recorded which). These receptors all stem from a man between 18 and 29 years old in good health.

J is TRBJ1-6 and V is TRBV6-5; the TCRdb call, TRBD1, lacks DNA for checking. Germline CDR1 MNHEY, CDR2 SVGAGI. This CDR3 has 14 amino acids. The CDR3 region is CASSFLQGTSPLHF.

The rearrangement links TRBV29-1 to TRBJ2-3; TCRdb's D gene call, TRBD2, goes unchecked for lack of DNA. In germline, CDR1 is SQVTM, CDR2 ANQGSEA. The CDR3 consists of 14 residues. CDR3 region: CSVATSGTSDTQYF.

The gene calls are TRBV4-3 and TRBJ2-7; the D gene TCRdb calls, TRBD1, cannot be checked with no DNA. Germline loops: CDR1 LGHNA, CDR2 YSLEER. This CDR3 comprises 14 residues. Here the CDR3 reads CASSPDRGRYEQYF.

The chain joins TRBV15 to TRBJ2-2; TCRdb names TRBD1, which stays unverified in the absence of DNA. This CDR3 is 15 amino acids long. CDR1 is LNHNV, CDR2 YYDKDF, per germline (reference sequence). CDR3 sequence reads: CATSRDRTLGGELFF.

This rearrangement joins TRBV29-1 to TRBJ2-3. Germline V gives CDR1 SQVTM, CDR2 ANQGSEA. CDR3 length equals 13 residues. The CDR3 sequence is CSVEVGRTDTQYF.

The chain uses TRBV18 and TRBJ2-4; no DNA is available, so the TRBD2 call from TCRdb remains unchecked. Germline V lookup: CDR1 KGHSH, CDR2 LQKENI. The CDR3 consists of 16 residues. The CDR3 protein is CASSPIAGAAKNIQYF.

This chain joins TRBV7-8 and TRBJ2-1; the D call from TCRdb, TRBD2, cannot be confirmed without DNA. The CDR3 length is 18 residues. CDR1 and CDR2 from the germline V gene are SGHVS and FQNEAQ. The CDR3 loop reads CASSLKRLARRQYNEQFF.

The V gene is TRBV7-9, the J gene TRBJ2-7; TCRdb's D call, TRBD1, is unchecked because there is no DNA. Germline-derived CDR1 and CDR2 are SEHNR and FQNEAQ (reference sequence). The CDR3 totals 15 residues. CDR3 in amino acids: CASSRDRTISYEQYF.

V and J are TRBV6-1 and TRBJ2-1; TCRdb returns TRBD1, unconfirmable since there is no DNA. The length of the CDR3 is 14 residues. Germline values: CDR1 MNHNS, CDR2 SASEGT. The CDR3 protein is CASSSADRANEQFF.

The V gene is TRBV6-1, the J gene TRBJ2-1. This CDR3 comprises 12 residues. From germline, CDR1 is MNHNS and CDR2 SASEGT. CDR3 sequence: CASSELRNEQFF.

The chain employs TRBV19 and TRBJ2-1; TCRdb's D call, TRBD2, is unchecked because there is no DNA. The CDR3 totals 17 residues. Germline V lookup: CDR1 LNHDA, CDR2 SQIVND (reference sequence). The CDR3 sequence: CASSIVARLVPLNEQFF. Looking up the rest from reference TRBV19 and TRBJ2-1 gives the full variable domain: DGGITQSPKYLFRKEGQNVTLSCEQNLNHDAMYWYRQDPGQGLRLIYYSQIVNDFQKGDIAEGYSVSREKKESFPLTVTSAQKNPTAFYLCASSIVARLVPLNEQFFGPGTRLTVL.

The chain combines TRBV2 with TRBJ2-3; the D call from TCRdb, TRBD1, cannot be confirmed without DNA. The CDR3 runs 20 residues. The germline V gene encodes CDR1 SNHLY and CDR2 FYNNEI. This chain's CDR3 is CASSGPGQGLGWTVTDTQYF.

The chain links TRBV12-3 or TRBV12-4 to TRBJ2-2. The CDR3 runs 13 residues. CDR3 sequence: CASSSGHTGELFF.

V is TRBV5-1 and J is TRBJ1-5. The CDR3 has 14 residues. The V gene's germline CDR1 is SGHRS and CDR2 YFSETQ. This chain's CDR3 is CASSAGGLFQPQHF.

The J gene is TRBJ2-7, the V gene TRBV7-2. The CDR3 sequence is 15 residues long. The germline V gene encodes CDR1 SGHTA and CDR2 FQGNSA. CDR3 loop: CASSFPSRPTYEQYF.

The chain joins TRBV5-1 to TRBJ1-2. From germline, CDR1 is SGHRS and CDR2 YFSETQ. CDR3 length: 15 residues. The CDR3 sequence: CASSRTRGERDGYTF.

This chain links TRBV6-5 with TRBJ2-3. The CDR3 covers 15 residues. The germline V gene has CDR1 MNHEY and CDR2 SVGAGI. CDR3 loop: CASSSRIGYTDTQYF.

The rearrangement uses TRBV7-2 and TRBJ2-5; the D call from TCRdb, TRBD1, cannot be confirmed without DNA. Looked up from germline, CDR1 is SGHTA and CDR2 is FQGNSA. The CDR3 has 15 residues. CDR3 in amino acids: CASSKWTGAMETQYF.

The rearrangement links TRBV20-1 to TRBJ1-4. Germline V gene lookup returns CDR1 DFQATT and CDR2 SNEGSKA (reference sequence). The CDR3 loop spans 18 amino acids. The chain's CDR3 is CSARDLRERRLPNEKLFF.

V and J are TRBV18 and TRBJ2-6. Germline loops: CDR1 KGHSH, CDR2 LQKENI. The CDR3 is 14 residues long. CDR3 in amino acids: CATPPPSGANVLTF. Using reference TRBV18 and TRBJ2-6 for the parts outside the CDR3, the full variable domain is NAGVMQNPRHLVRRRGQEARLRCSPMKGHSHVYWYRQLPEEGLKFMVYLQKENIIDESGMPKERFSAEFPKEGPSILRIQQVVRGDSAAYFCATPPPSGANVLTFGAGSRLTVL.

The chain couples TRBV20-1 to TRBJ2-2; TCRdb indicates TRBD2, and absent DNA this call remains unverified. The germline V gene has CDR1 DFQATT and CDR2 SNEGSKA (reference sequence). This CDR3 is built from 16 residues. CDR3 sequence reads: CSAKSGTSGNTGELFF.

The CDR3 sequence is CASRMGLAGPRMTYNEQFF. The chain employs TRBV6-4 and TRBJ2-1; the D call of TRBD2 rests on TCRdb alone, since no DNA is present to check it. The CDR3 contains 19 residues. Germline CDR1 reads MRHNA; CDR2 reads SNTAGT.

The V and J genes are TRBV12-3 or TRBV12-4 and TRBJ1-2. This CDR3 contains 12 residues. The chain's CDR3 is CASSLDNYGYTF.